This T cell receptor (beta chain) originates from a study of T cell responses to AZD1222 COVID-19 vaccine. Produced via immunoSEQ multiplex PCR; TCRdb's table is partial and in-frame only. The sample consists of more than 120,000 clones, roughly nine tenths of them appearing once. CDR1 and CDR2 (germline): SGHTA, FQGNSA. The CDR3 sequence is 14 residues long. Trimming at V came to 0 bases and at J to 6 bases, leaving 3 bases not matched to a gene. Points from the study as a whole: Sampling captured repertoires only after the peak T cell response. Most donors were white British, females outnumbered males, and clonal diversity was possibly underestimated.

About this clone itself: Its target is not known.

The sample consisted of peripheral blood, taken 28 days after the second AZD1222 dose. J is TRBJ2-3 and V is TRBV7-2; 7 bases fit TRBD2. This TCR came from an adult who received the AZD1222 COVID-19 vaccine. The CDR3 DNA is TGTGCCAGCAGCTTAGCGGGAGGGTATGATACGCAGTATTTT. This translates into CASSLAGGYDTQYF.